What follows are 13 T cell receptor beta chains derived from one specimen sequenced in a study of OX40 agonist ivuxolimab in advanced cancers. The protocol was immunoSEQ multiplex PCR, while the TCRdb copy is restricted to in-frame clones and leaves out a portion. The data hold about 73,000 clones, with 85% to 90% observed a single time. Sequenced here: CD4+ or CD8+ T cells sorted from blood, sampled in a trial of the OX40 agonist ivuxolimab. All receptors come from an adult with an advanced solid tumor such as melanoma, head and neck, liver or kidney cancer.

This chain links TRBV27 with TRBJ1-2; D uncertain. The CDR3 length is 13 residues. Germline assignment: CDR1 MNHEY and CDR2 SMNVEV (reference sequence). V shed 2 bases and J shed 2 bases, with 6 bases lying between them. DNA of the CDR3: TGTGCCAGCAGTTTACACTTAAACTATGGCTACACCTTC. It is translated as CASSLHLNYGYTF.

This chain joins TRBV7-6 and TRBJ2-2; D remains ambiguous. V was shortened by 6 bases and J by 3 bases, with 2 bases between the two germline ends. The CDR3 loop spans 11 amino acids. CDR1 and CDR2 from the germline V gene are SGHVS and FNYEAQ. CDR3 protein: CASRDTGELFF. CDR3 nucleotide sequence: TGTGCCAGCAGGGACACCGGGGAGCTGTTTTTT. The whole variable domain, filled in from reference TRBV7-6 and TRBJ2-2, reads GAGVSQSPRYKVTKRGQDVALRCDPISGHVSLYWYRQALGQGPEFLTYFNYEAQQDKSGLPNDRFSAERPEGSISTLTIQRTEQRDSAMYRCASRDTGELFFGEGSRLTVL.

The rearrangement uses TRBV7-9 and TRBJ2-3, with TRBD1 as a possible D gene (5 bases). V lost 2 bases to trimming and J lost 6 bases, with 6 bases between them. The CDR3 length is 12 residues. Per the germline V gene, CDR1 is SEHNR and CDR2 is FQNEAQ (reference sequence). CDR3: CASSLYRDTQYF. For the CDR3, the DNA is TGTGCCAGCAGCTTATACAGGGATACGCAGTATTTT.

This sequence joins TRBV27 and TRBJ2-3; D remains unclear. The CDR3 has 16 amino acids. CDR1 and CDR2 from the germline V gene are MNHEY and SMNVEV (reference sequence). V dropped 5 bases and J dropped 0 bases, with 15 bases sitting between them. CDR3 in amino acids: CASSRRLDLSTDTQYF. In nucleotides, the CDR3 is TGTGCCAGCAGTAGGCGACTTGACCTTAGCACAGATACGCAGTATTTT.

This clone was picked up one time. The chain is built from TRBV13 and TRBJ1-6; 10 positions match TRBD1. CDR3 length: 15 residues. The trim removed 0 bases at V and 9 bases at J, leaving 2 bases unmatched. Germline lookup yields CDR1 PRHDT and CDR2 FYEKMQ (reference sequence). The CDR3 protein is CASSLGGTGVSPLHF. CDR3 bases: TGTGCCAGCAGCTTAGGAGGGACAGGGGTTTCACCCCTCCACTTT.

This sequence joins TRBV15 and TRBJ2-7; D remains ambiguous. CDR1 is LNHNV, CDR2 YYDKDF, per germline (reference sequence). V was pared by 3 bases and J by 3 bases, with 9 bases between. The CDR3 sequence is 13 residues long. CDR3 nucleotide sequence: TGTGCCACCAGCAGCGCAAGAGGCTACGAGCAGTACTTC. Protein product: CATSSARGYEQYF.

The CDR3 sequence is CSVGPDRGEGYTF. The CDR3 bases are TGCAGCGTTGGCCCCGACAGGGGGGAAGGCTACACCTTC. The chain employs TRBV29-1 and TRBJ1-2, with 9 nucleotides matching TRBD1. The CDR3 has 13 amino acids. In germline, CDR1 is SQVTM, CDR2 ANQGSEA. Trimming cost V 4 bases and J 8 bases; bases outside gene matches: 8.

The chain recombines TRBV7-3 with TRBJ2-1; no clear D. Trimming shortened V by 6 bases and J by 9 bases, and 12 bases separated the two germline ends. CDR1 and CDR2 (germline): SGHTA, FQGTGA. CDR3 length equals 12 residues. The chain's CDR3 is CASSPLGGEQFF. CDR3 DNA sequence: TGTGCCAGCAGTCCCCTGGGCGGTGAGCAGTTCTTC.

The CDR3 reads CASADRAGANVLTF. CDR3 bases: TGTGCCAGTGCCGACAGGGCTGGGGCCAACGTCCTGACTTTC. The chain uses TRBV19 and TRBJ2-6, with TRBD1 matching over 7 bases. The CDR3 spans 14 residues. V lost 8 bases to trimming and J lost 2 bases; unmatched junction nucleotides: 3. Germline CDR1 LNHDA, CDR2 SQIVND (reference sequence).

The gene calls are TRBV10-1 and TRBJ2-7; tentatively, D is TRBD1 or TRBD2 (5 bases each). The V and J ends lost 2 bases and 2 bases respectively, with 13 bases between them. Germline V gene sequence: CDR1 WNHNN, CDR2 SYGVQD (reference sequence). This CDR3 region has 15 residues. CDR3 coding DNA: TGCGCCAGCAGTGAGCGAGGGCAGGGTACCTACGAGCAGTACTTC. Translated: CASSERGQGTYEQYF.

The V gene is TRBV19, the J gene TRBJ1-1; D remains unclear. Germline CDR1 reads LNHDA; CDR2 reads SQIVND (reference sequence). The V end was cut by 7 bases, the J end by 4 bases, with 16 bases between. There are 14 residues in the CDR3. The CDR3 sequence: CASNPPAPGTEAFF. The CDR3 region has the DNA TGTGCCAGTAATCCACCGGCCCCGGGCACTGAAGCTTTCTTT.

This chain connects TRBV10-1 to TRBJ2-7, with D uncertain. The V end lost 5 bases, the J end lost 0 bases, and 5 bases lay between the germline ends. There are 12 residues in the CDR3. CDR1 WNHNN and CDR2 SYGVQD come from the germline V gene (reference sequence). The CDR3, as DNA: TGCGCCAGCAGTAGCGACTCCTACGAGCAGTACTTC. This encodes CASSSDSYEQYF.

The gene calls are TRBV7-9 and TRBJ2-7, with D maybe TRBD2 (6 bases). The CDR3 has 13 residues. CDR1 is SEHNR and CDR2 is FQNEAQ in the germline V gene (reference sequence). V was shortened by 4 bases and J by 2 bases, with 9 bases between the two germline ends. The CDR3 nucleotides read TGTGCCAGCAGCTGGGCTAGCGCCTACGAGCAGTACTTC. Translation gives CASSWASAYEQYF. Full variable domain (remainder filled in from reference TRBV7-9 and TRBJ2-7): DTGVSQNPRHKITKRGQNVTFRCDPISEHNRLYWYRQTLGQGPEFLTYFQNEAQLEKSRLLSDRFSAERPKGSFSTLEIQRTEQGDSAMYLCASSWASAYEQYFGPGTRLTVT.